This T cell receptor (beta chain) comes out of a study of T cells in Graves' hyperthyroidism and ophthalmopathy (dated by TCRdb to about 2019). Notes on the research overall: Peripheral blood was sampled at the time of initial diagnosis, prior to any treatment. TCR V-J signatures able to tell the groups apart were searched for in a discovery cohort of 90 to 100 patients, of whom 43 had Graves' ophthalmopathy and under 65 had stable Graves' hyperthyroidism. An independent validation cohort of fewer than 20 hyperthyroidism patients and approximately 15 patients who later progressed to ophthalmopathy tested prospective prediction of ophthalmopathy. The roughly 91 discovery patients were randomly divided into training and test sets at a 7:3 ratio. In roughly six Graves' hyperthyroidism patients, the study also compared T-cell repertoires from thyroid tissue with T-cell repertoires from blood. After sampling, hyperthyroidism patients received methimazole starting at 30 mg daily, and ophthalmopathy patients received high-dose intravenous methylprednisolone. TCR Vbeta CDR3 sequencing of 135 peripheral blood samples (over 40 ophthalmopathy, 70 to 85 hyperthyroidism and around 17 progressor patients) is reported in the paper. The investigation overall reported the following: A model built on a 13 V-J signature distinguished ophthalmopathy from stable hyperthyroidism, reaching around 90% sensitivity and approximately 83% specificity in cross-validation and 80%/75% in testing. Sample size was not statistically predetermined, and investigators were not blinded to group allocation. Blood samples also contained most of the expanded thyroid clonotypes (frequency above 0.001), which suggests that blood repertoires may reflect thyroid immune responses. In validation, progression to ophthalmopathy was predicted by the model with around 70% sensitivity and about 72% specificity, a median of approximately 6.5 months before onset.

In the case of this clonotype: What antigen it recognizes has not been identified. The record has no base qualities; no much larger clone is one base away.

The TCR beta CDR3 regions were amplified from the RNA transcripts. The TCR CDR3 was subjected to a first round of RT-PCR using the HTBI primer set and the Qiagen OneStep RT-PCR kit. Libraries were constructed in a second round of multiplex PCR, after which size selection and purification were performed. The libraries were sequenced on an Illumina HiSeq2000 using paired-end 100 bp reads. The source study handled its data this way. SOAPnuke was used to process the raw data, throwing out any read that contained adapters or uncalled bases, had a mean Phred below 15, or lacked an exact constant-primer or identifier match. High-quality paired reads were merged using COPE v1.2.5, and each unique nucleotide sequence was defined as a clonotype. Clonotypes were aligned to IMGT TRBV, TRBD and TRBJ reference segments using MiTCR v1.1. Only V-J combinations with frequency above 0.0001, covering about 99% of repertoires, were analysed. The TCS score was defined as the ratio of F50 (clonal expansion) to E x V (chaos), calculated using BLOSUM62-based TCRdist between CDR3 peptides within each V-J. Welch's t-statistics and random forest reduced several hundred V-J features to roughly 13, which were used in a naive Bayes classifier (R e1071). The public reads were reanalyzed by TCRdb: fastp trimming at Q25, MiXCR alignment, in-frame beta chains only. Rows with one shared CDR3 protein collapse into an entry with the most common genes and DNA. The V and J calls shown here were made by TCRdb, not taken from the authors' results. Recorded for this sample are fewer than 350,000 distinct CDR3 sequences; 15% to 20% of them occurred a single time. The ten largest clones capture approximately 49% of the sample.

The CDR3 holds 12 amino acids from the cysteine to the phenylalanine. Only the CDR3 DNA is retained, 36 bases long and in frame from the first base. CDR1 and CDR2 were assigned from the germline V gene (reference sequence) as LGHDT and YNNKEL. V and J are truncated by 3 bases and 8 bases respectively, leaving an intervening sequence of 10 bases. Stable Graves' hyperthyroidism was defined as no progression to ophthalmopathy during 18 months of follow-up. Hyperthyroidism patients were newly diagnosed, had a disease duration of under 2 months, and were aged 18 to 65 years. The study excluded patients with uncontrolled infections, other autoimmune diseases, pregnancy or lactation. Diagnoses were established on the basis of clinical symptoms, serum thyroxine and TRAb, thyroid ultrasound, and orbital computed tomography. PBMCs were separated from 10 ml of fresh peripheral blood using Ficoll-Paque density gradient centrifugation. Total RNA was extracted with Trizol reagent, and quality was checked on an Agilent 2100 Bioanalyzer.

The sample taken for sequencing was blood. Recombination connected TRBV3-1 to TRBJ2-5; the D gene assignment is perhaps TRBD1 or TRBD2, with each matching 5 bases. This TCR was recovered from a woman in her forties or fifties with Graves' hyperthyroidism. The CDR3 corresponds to CASSQWWDTQYF. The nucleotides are TGTGCCAGCAGCCAGTGGTGGGACACCCAGTACTTC.